The 27 T cell receptor beta chains reported below all come from one sample, sequenced in a study of shared clonotypes between healthy human individuals. CD45RO negativity and positive selection for CCR7 defined naive CD8 cells, a population that excluded terminally differentiated effector memory CD45RA+ cells. Measured with immunoSEQ multiplex PCR; TCRdb has only the in-frame clones, and not every one. This repertoire shows about 2 million clones, about 95% found once; its top ten account for less than 1.5%. Sequencing was performed on naive CD8+ T cells sorted from blood. The origin of the receptors is a man in his late teens or twenties in good health.

A word on this clone: Other DNA sequences in the same sample also yield this CDR3. The chain joins TRBV5-6 to TRBJ2-1; no firm D call. With 3 bases removed from V and 4 bases from J, the gap between germline ends came to 8 bases. Per the germline V gene, CDR1 is SGHDT and CDR2 is YYEEEE. The CDR3 loop spans 13 amino acids. This CDR3 is CASSSKDYNEQFF. The CDR3, as DNA: TGTGCCAGCAGCTCCAAGGATTACAATGAGCAGTTCTTC.

This clone appeared once. The rearrangement links TRBV9 to TRBJ2-1; 14 nucleotides agree with TRBD2. Germline CDR1 is SGDLS and CDR2 is YYNGEE. The CDR3 is made up of 19 amino acids. J gave up 2 bases and V 3 bases, and 10 bases lay outside the gene matches. The CDR3 nucleotides read TGTGCCAGCAGCGCCGGAGGCGGGACTAGCGGGAGCGCCTACAATGAGCAGTTCTTC. Translated: CASSAGGGTSGSAYNEQFF.

The genes are TRBV6-5 and TRBJ1-2, with 9 nucleotides matching TRBD1. Trimming at V came to 6 bases and at J to 1 base, leaving 6 bases not matched to a gene. The germline V gene has CDR1 MNHEY and CDR2 SVGAGI. The CDR3 is made up of 15 amino acids. Here the CDR3 reads CASSDRQGVNYGYTF. In nucleotides, the CDR3 is TGTGCCAGCAGCGATCGACAGGGGGTTAACTATGGCTACACCTTC.

This clone was detected only once. This rearrangement joins TRBV2 to TRBJ1-2; TRBD1 aligns across 7 bases. This CDR3 has 16 residues. Germline assignment: CDR1 SNHLY and CDR2 FYNNEI. The J segment lost 0 bases and the V segment lost 0 bases, leaving 4 bases of the junction unmatched. The CDR3 loop reads CASSEAGGEANYGYTF. CDR3 coding DNA: TGTGCCAGCAGTGAAGCAGGGGGCGAAGCTAACTATGGCTACACCTTC.

The V gene is TRBV6-1, the J gene TRBJ1-1; D unresolved. The V and J ends lost 1 base and 6 bases respectively, with 15 bases between them. Germline CDR1 reads MNHNS; CDR2 reads SASEGT. CDR3 length: 15 amino acids. Here the CDR3 DNA reads TGTGCCAGCAGTGAAGGACTCCGGGTTTTGGCTGAAGCTTTCTTT. It yields the protein CASSEGLRVLAEAFF.

The J gene is TRBJ2-1, the V gene TRBV9; unclear D gene. Trimming shortened V by 0 bases and J by 8 bases, and 12 bases separated the two germline ends. Germline loops: CDR1 SGDLS, CDR2 YYNGEE. CDR3 length: 14 amino acids. The CDR3 DNA sequence: TGTGCCAGCAGCGTAGACGGTGCTAGGGATGAGCAGTTCTTC. Its protein is CASSVDGARDEQFF.

The chain links TRBV6-1 to TRBJ2-7; 7 nucleotides line up with TRBD2. The CDR3 is made up of 16 amino acids. Trimming at V came to 4 bases and at J to 0 bases, leaving 9 bases not matched to a gene. Germline V lookup: CDR1 MNHNS, CDR2 SASEGT. This CDR3 is CASSGYYRGSSYEQYF. The CDR3 coding sequence is TGTGCCAGCAGTGGATACTATCGCGGGAGCTCCTACGAGCAGTACTTC.

The chain employs TRBV2 and TRBJ1-3; a weak D match, TRBD1 (6 bases). The CDR3 covers 17 residues. Trimming cost V 7 bases and J 2 bases, with 21 bases left between them. Germline CDR1 reads SNHLY; CDR2 reads FYNNEI. The CDR3 sequence: CASKNRAEGGPGNTIYF. Written as DNA, the CDR3 is TGTGCCAGCAAGAACCGGGCCGAAGGGGGACCTGGAAACACCATATATTTT.

This chain joins TRBV2 and TRBJ2-1; 10 nucleotides match TRBD2. Germline-derived CDR1 and CDR2 are SNHLY and FYNNEI. The CDR3 runs 16 residues. Unmatched junction bases numbered 5, after V lost 4 bases and J lost 2 bases. CDR3 residues: CASSAPGLAPYNEQFF. The CDR3 coding sequence is TGTGCCAGCAGTGCCCCGGGACTAGCGCCCTACAATGAGCAGTTCTTC. Looking up the rest from reference TRBV2 and TRBJ2-1 gives the full variable domain: EPEVTQTPSHQVTQMGQEVILRCVPISNHLYFYWYRQILGQKVEFLVSFYNNEISEKSEIFDDQFSVERPDGSNFTLKIRSTKLEDSAMYFCASSAPGLAPYNEQFFGPGTRLTVL.

This clone has only one observation. Other DNA sequences in the sample encode the same CDR3. This chain joins TRBV19 and TRBJ2-7; D unclear. Trimming removed 3 bases from V and 0 bases from J, with 9 bases in between. CDR1 and CDR2 (germline): LNHDA, SQIVND (reference sequence). The CDR3 totals 14 residues. In nucleotides, the CDR3 is TGTGCCAGTAGTATTGCCTCGTCCTCCTACGAGCAGTACTTC. Its protein is CASSIASSSYEQYF. Looking up the rest from reference TRBV19 and TRBJ2-7 gives the full variable domain: DGGITQSPKYLFRKEGQNVTLSCEQNLNHDAMYWYRQDPGQGLRLIYYSQIVNDFQKGDIAEGYSVSREKKESFPLTVTSAQKNPTAFYLCASSIASSSYEQYFGPGTRLTVT.

The chain couples TRBV7-9 to TRBJ2-7; D is uncertain. V was shortened by 2 bases and J by 3 bases, with 8 bases between the two germline ends. The CDR3 extends over 13 amino acids. CDR1 is SEHNR, CDR2 FQNEAQ, per germline (reference sequence). The CDR3 loop reads CASSLNPHYEQYF. CDR3 nucleotides: TGTGCCAGCAGCTTAAACCCACACTACGAGCAGTACTTC.

As DNA, the CDR3 is TGTGCCAGCAGCCCCCCTACCGCAGGGGAAACTAATGAAAAACTGTTTTTT. This encodes CASSPPTAGETNEKLFF. This chain links TRBV7-9 with TRBJ1-4; D might be TRBD1 (6 bases). Germline V gene data show CDR1 as SEHNR and CDR2 as FQNEAQ (reference sequence). V lost 5 bases to trimming and J lost 1 base, with 17 bases between them. This CDR3 is 17 amino acids long.

V is TRBV25-1 and J is TRBJ2-3; 9 positions agree with TRBD2. Germline CDR1 MGHDK, CDR2 SYGVNS. V was clipped by 4 bases and J by 2 bases; unmatched bases: 1. The CDR3 spans 14 residues. The chain's CDR3 is CASSGGLATDTQYF. The CDR3 region has the DNA TGTGCCAGCAGTGGGGGACTAGCCACAGATACGCAGTATTTT.

About this clone itself: This sample includes further DNA sequences coding for the same CDR3. The chain carries TRBV6-5 and TRBJ1-1; D gene ambiguous. Trimming removed 0 bases from V and 2 bases from J, with 4 bases in between. Germline V lookup: CDR1 MNHEY, CDR2 SVGAGI. The CDR3 extends over 13 amino acids. The CDR3, as DNA: TGTGCCAGCAGTTACTCGACCAACACTGAAGCTTTCTTT. Its protein is CASSYSTNTEAFF.

Of note for this clone: This sample includes further DNA sequences coding for the same CDR3. The chain couples TRBV28 to TRBJ2-7, with 7 positions matching TRBD1. CDR3 size: 13 residues. J was trimmed by 3 bases and V by 5 bases; bases with no gene match: 4. Germline V lookup: CDR1 MDHEN, CDR2 SYDVKM. Here the CDR3 DNA reads TGTGCCAGCAGTCCCCGGGACAGCTACGAGCAGTACTTC. Translation: CASSPRDSYEQYF.

This clone came up a few times. This sample also contains other DNA sequences that code for the same CDR3. The genes are TRBV5-1 and TRBJ1-2; no reliable D call. This CDR3 spans 13 amino acids. Per germline, CDR1 SGHRS and CDR2 YFSETQ. V was pared by 0 bases and J by 3 bases, with 6 bases between. This CDR3 reads CASSLGRDYGYTF. CDR3 bases: TGCGCCAGCAGCTTGGGAAGGGACTATGGCTACACCTTC.

Of note for this clone: The limits of the CDR3 on the DNA are not certain, so only TCRdb's listed CDR3 is given. The chain couples TRBV7-9 to TRBJ1-2; the DNA was not used to check the table's D call, TRBD1. Germline V lookup: CDR1 SEHNR, CDR2 FQNEAQ (reference sequence). Both ends counted, the CDR3 spans 16 residues. Here the CDR3 reads CASSLEDSLLRFGYTF.

V usage is TRBV27 and J usage is TRBJ2-7; 7 bases line up with TRBD1. The CDR3 is made up of 14 amino acids. J gave up 4 bases and V 6 bases, and 9 bases lay outside the gene matches. The V gene's germline CDR1 is MNHEY and CDR2 SMNVEV (reference sequence). The CDR3 here is CASSLGQTHYEQYF. The DNA for the CDR3 is TGTGCCAGCAGCCTGGGACAGACTCATTACGAGCAGTACTTC.

The V gene is TRBV11-2, the J gene TRBJ2-7, with a tentative D call TRBD1 (6 bases). Germline V gene sequence: CDR1 SGHAT, CDR2 FQNNGV. V gave up 5 bases and J gave up 0 bases, with 14 bases separating them. This CDR3 spans 15 amino acids. The CDR3 protein is CASSRTQGPSYEQYF. The CDR3 DNA sequence: TGTGCCAGCAGCCGTACACAGGGACCCTCCTACGAGCAGTACTTC.

The rearrangement joins TRBV5-4 to TRBJ1-1; 10 nucleotides line up with TRBD1. The germline V gene has CDR1 SGHNT and CDR2 YYREEE (reference sequence). The CDR3 runs to 14 residues. Germline trimming cut 3 bases from V and 3 bases from J; bases unmatched to any gene: 2. CDR3 nucleotides: TGTGCCAGCAGCTCCGGGACAGGGGACACTGAAGCTTTCTTT. As protein: CASSSGTGDTEAFF.

Concerning this clone itself: Other DNA sequences in the sample encode the same CDR3. The chain has TRBV27 and TRBJ1-4; D is unresolved. This CDR3 has 12 amino acids. Germline assignment: CDR1 MNHEY and CDR2 SMNVEV (reference sequence). The V end was cut by 3 bases, the J end by 8 bases, with 7 bases between. CDR3 residues: CASSFPGEKLFF. The CDR3 DNA follows: TGTGCCAGCAGTTTTCCGGGAGAAAAACTGTTTTTT.

V and J are TRBV9 and TRBJ2-1; the match to TRBD2 covers 7 bases. V gave up 0 bases and J gave up 6 bases; unmatched junction bases: 12. The germline V gene encodes CDR1 SGDLS and CDR2 YYNGEE. This CDR3 is built from 17 residues. CDR3 nucleotides: TGTGCCAGCAGCGTAGACAACAGCGGGATGCTGGGCAATGAGCAGTTCTTC. This codes for CASSVDNSGMLGNEQFF.

The chain is built from TRBV5-5 and TRBJ2-7, with 13 bases that match TRBD2. After removal of 2 bases from V and 0 bases from J, the junction contained 5 bases not matched to a gene. Germline V gene lookup returns CDR1 SGHKS and CDR2 YYEKEE (reference sequence). The CDR3 consists of 17 residues. This CDR3 is CASSLGTSGTSSYEQYF. The DNA of the CDR3 is TGTGCCAGCAGCTTAGGGACTAGCGGGACGAGCTCCTACGAGCAGTACTTC.

The chain couples TRBV6-5 to TRBJ2-7, with D hard to call. This CDR3 comprises 14 residues. V was pared by 2 bases and J by 0 bases, with 8 bases between. CDR1 and CDR2 from the germline V gene are MNHEY and SVGAGI. DNA for the CDR3: TGTGCCAGCAGTTACGGGCTCCGCTCCTACGAGCAGTACTTC. This gives the protein CASSYGLRSYEQYF.

The chain links TRBV13 to TRBJ2-3; 7 bases map to TRBD2. V lost 5 bases and J lost 1; bases outside the gene matches: 12. The CDR3 loop spans 17 amino acids. Germline lookup yields CDR1 PRHDT and CDR2 FYEKMQ (reference sequence). DNA of the CDR3: TGTGCCAGCAGCCAGGCTTGGCGGGAGTCAGGCACAGATACGCAGTATTTT. Protein sequence: CASSQAWRESGTDTQYF.

The chain employs TRBV25-1 and TRBJ2-3, with TRBD2 matching over 11 bases. Germline V gene sequence: CDR1 MGHDK, CDR2 SYGVNS. This CDR3 contains 17 residues. Unmatched junction bases numbered 9, after V lost 4 bases and J lost 3 bases. CDR3 in amino acids: CASSGYIAGGPTDTQYF. In DNA form, the CDR3 reads TGTGCCAGCAGTGGGTATATAGCGGGAGGGCCAACAGATACGCAGTATTTT.

This rearrangement joins TRBV5-4 to TRBJ2-7, with TRBD1 matching over 10 bases. This CDR3 contains 15 residues. The V gene's germline CDR1 is SGHNT and CDR2 YYREEE (reference sequence). The J segment lost 6 bases and the V segment lost 2 bases, leaving 8 bases of the junction unmatched. CDR3: CASSLQAGTGVEQYF. The CDR3 coding sequence is TGTGCCAGCAGCTTACAAGCCGGGACAGGGGTCGAGCAGTACTTC.